This T cell receptor beta chain was profiled in a study of shared clonotypes between healthy human individuals. Study-wide findings and caveats: Relative to their counterparts shared across all four donors, non-shared clonotypes exhibited diminished generation probabilities.

As concerns this clone: Its antigen remains unidentified.

The ends lost 5 bases at V and 5 bases at J; junction bases unmatched: 8. Germline V gene lookup returns CDR1 SSHAT and CDR2 FNYEAQ (reference sequence). The CDR3 is 15 amino acids. CD8 memory combined CD45RO+ cells with CCR7-negative CD45RA+ TemRA cells. Per the original methods: Filtering differed for immunoSEQ, which gave only junction sequences without quality scores. Sequencing used immunoSEQ multiplex PCR; TCRdb keeps in-frame clones, though not all of them. V and J calls and clone size come straight from that table; D and trimming were deduced from the DNA. The table has more than 550,000 clones, roughly 88% seen once.

This clonotype originated in a young man in good health. Some clones in this sample may be carry-over from other donors' samples. The rearrangement uses TRBV7-7 and TRBJ2-1, with 8 bases identical to TRBD2. Sequenced input: memory CD8+ T cells from PBMCs. Noted subset: CD45RO+ cells pooled with CCR7-negative TemRA cells. The CDR3 nucleotides are TGTGCCAGCAGCCTCAGCGGGAGCAACGACAATGAGCAGTTCTTC. Its translation: CASSLSGSNDNEQFF. The variable domain in full, completed from reference TRBV7-7 and TRBJ2-1, reads GAGVSQSPRYKVTKRGQDVTLRCDPISSHATLYWYQQALGQGPEFLTYFNYEAQPDKSGLPSDRFSAERPEGSISTLTIQRTEQRDSAMYRCASSLSGSNDNEQFFGPGTRLTVL.